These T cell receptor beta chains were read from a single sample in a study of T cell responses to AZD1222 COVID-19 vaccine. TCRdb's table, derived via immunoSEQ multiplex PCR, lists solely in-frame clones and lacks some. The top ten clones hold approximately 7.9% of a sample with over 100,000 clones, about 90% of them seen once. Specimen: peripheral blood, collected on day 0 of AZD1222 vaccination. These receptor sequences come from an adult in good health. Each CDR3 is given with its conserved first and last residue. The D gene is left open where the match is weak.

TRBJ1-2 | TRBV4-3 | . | CASSHRPLWLHLRWPF
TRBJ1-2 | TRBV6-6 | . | CASSTDSYGYTF
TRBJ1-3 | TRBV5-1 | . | CASAPDTGNTIYF
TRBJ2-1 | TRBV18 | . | CASSTDRTYNEQFF
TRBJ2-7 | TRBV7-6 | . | CASSAWESPSYEQYF
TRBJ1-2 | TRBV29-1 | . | CSVDREGYTF
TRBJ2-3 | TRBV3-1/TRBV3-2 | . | CASSQGVLAVSTDTQYF
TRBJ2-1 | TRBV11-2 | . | CASSLGLDSEQFF
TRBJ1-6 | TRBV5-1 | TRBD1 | CASSSRTGDNSPLHF
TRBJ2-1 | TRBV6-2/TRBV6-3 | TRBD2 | CASSRDLSGLADSNEQFF
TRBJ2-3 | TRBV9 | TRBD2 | CASSPRTSGGADTQYF
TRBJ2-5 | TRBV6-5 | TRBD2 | CASSLAGAETQYF
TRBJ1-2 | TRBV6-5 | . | CASSYRRASNYGYTF
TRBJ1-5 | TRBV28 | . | CASSNSLGARSNQPQHF
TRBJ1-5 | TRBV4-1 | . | CASSQASPGTQPQHF
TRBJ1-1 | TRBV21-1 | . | CASSPRQEAFF
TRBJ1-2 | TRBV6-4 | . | CASSLLHDSNYGYTF
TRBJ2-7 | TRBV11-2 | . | CASSLDRGVYEQYF
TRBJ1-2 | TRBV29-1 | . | CSVEEEETGNYGYTF
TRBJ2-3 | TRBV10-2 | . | CASSETDRYTDTQYF
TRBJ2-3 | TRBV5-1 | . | CASGLGGYTDTQYF
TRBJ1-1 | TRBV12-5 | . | CASGLVGRTEAFF
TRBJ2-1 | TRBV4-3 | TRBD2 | CASSQVLAGAAEQFF
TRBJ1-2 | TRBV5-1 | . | CASSLGRWWKVKTGFTGGYTF
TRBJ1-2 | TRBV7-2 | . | CASSLAFEPSGGYTF
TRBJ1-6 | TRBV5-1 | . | CASQLSGGHSYNSPLHF
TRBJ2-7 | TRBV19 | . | CASSIVGSRSYEQYF
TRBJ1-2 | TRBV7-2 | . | CASSLVSPGGYGYTF
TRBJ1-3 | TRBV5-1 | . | CASSLQQASGNTIYF
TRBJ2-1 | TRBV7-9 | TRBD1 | CASSLYGQGVDEQFF
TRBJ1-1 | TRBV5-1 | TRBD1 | CASRGQGMNTEAFF
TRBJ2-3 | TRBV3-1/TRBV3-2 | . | CASSQEGGPDTQYF
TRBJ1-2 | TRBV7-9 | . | CASSFSLQAGGYTF
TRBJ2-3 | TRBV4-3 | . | CASSQDFTHSSTDTQYF
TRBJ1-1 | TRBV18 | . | CASSEQVNTEAFF
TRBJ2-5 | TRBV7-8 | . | CASSARRLAGEQETQYF
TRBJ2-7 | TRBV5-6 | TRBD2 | CASSLGASGTSYEQYF
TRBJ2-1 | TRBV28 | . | CASSSLGTLRVGDEQFF
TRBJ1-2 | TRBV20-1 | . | CSVGQNYGYTF
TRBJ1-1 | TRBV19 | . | CASSKRGVGIRGRNTEAFF
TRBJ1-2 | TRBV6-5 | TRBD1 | CASTEQGDYGYTF
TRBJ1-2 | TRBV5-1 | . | CASSLLRGNYGYTF
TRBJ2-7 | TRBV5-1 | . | CASSLAGSSYEQYF
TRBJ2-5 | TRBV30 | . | CAWRGGAKTQYF
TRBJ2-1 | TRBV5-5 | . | CASSWTGTQQFF
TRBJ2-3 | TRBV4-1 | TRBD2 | CASSLELAGGTQYF
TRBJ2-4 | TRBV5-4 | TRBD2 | CASSPGGYLNIQYF
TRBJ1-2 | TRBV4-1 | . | CASSLGQNLRPNYGYTF
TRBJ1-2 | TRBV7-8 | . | CASTPIPDGYTF